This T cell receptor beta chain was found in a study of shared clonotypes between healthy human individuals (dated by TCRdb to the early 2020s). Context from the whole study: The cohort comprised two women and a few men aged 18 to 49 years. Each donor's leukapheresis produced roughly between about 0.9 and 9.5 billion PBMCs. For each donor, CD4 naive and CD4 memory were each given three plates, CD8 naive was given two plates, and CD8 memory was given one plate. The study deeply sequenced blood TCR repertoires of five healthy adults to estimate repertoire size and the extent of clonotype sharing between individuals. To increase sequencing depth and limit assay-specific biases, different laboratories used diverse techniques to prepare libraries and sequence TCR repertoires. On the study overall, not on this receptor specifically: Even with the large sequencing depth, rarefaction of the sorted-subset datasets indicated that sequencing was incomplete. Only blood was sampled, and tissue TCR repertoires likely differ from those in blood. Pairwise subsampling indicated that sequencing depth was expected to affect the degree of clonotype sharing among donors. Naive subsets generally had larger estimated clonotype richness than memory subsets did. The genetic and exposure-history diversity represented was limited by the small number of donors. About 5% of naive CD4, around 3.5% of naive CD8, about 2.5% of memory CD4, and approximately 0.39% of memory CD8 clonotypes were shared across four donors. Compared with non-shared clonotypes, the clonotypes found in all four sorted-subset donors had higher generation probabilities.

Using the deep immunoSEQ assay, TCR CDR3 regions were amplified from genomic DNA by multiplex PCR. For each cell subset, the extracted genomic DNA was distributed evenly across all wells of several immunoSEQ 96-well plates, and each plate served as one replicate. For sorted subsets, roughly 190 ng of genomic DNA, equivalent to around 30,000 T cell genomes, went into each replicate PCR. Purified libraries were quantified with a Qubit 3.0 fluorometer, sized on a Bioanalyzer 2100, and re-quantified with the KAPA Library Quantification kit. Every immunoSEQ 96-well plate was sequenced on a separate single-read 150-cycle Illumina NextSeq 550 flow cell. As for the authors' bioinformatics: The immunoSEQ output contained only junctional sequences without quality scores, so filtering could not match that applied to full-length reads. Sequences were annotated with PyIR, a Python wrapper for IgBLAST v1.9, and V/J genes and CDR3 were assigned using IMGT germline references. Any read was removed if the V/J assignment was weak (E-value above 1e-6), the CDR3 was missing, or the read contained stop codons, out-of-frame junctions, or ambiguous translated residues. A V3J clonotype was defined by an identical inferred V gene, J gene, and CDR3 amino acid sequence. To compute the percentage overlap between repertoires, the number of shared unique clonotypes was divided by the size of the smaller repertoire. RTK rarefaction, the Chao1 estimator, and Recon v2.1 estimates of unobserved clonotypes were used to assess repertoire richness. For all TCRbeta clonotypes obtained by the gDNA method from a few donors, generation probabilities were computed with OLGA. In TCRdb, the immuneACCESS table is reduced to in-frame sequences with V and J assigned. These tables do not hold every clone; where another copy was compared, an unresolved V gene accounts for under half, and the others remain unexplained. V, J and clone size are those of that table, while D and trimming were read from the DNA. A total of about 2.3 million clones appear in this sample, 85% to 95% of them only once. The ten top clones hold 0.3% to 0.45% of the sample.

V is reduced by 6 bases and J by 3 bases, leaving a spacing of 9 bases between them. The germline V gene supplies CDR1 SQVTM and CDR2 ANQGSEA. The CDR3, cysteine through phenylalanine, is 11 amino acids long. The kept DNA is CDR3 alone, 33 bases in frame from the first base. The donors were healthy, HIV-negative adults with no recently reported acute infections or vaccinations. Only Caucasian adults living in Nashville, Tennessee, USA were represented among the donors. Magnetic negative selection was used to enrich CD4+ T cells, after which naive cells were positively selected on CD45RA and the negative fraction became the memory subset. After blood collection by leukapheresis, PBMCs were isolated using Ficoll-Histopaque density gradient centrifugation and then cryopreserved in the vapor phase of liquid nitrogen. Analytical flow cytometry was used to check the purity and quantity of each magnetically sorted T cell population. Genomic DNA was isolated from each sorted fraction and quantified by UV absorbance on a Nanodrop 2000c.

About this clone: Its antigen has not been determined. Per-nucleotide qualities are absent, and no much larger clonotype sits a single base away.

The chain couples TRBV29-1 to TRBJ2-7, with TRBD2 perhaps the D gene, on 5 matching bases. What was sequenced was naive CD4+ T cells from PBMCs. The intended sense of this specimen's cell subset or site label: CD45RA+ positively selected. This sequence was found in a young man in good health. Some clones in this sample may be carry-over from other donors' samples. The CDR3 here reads CSVYAGYEQYF. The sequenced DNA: TGCAGCGTATACGCGGGCTACGAGCAGTACTTC.